These 29 T cell receptor beta chains originate from one sample sequenced in a study of blood T cell repertoires in COVID-19. Sequencing was performed with immunoSEQ multiplex PCR; in TCRdb, only in-frame clones are kept and a portion is missing. The sample shows about 160,000 clones, 75% to 85% of them seen only once. Input material: PBMCs or T cells enriched from blood (not recorded which). The receptors stem from a middle-aged man who had recovered from COVID-19.

The chain is built from TRBV10-2 and TRBJ2-6; D remains unclear. Germline loops: CDR1 WSHSY, CDR2 SAAADI. The CDR3 spans 12 residues. The V end lost 8 bases, the J end lost 4 bases, and 6 bases lay between the germline ends. CDR3 nucleotides: TGCGCCAGCGGAGACGGGGCCAACGTCCTGACTTTC. Protein product: CASGDGANVLTF.

CDR3 sequence reads: CASSPGPGDTIYF. CDR3 bases: TGTGCCAGTAGCCCGGGACCGGGGGACACCATATATTTT. This rearrangement joins TRBV19 to TRBJ1-3, with D possibly being TRBD1 (5 bases). Germline loops: CDR1 LNHDA, CDR2 SQIVND (reference sequence). Trimming took off 6 bases at V and 8 bases at J, with 14 bases between the two ends. The CDR3 has 13 amino acids.

V gene TRBV13 combines with J gene TRBJ2-2, with D possibly TRBD1 on 6 matching bases. With 5 bases removed from V and 3 bases from J, the gap between germline ends came to 19 bases. The CDR3 consists of 17 residues. The germline CDR1 and CDR2 sequences are PRHDT and FYEKMQ (reference sequence). CDR3 sequence: CASSTKQGPPYTGELFF. The CDR3 nucleotides are TGTGCCAGCAGCACGAAACAGGGTCCGCCTTACACCGGGGAGCTGTTTTTT.

The CDR3 DNA follows: TGTGCCAGCAGCCCGACAGGGGTACCTCAGCCCCAGCATTTT. Translation gives CASSPTGVPQPQHF. The V call is TRBV2, the J call TRBJ1-5; TRBD1 aligns across 8 bases. From germline, CDR1 is SNHLY and CDR2 FYNNEI. CDR3 length: 14 amino acids. V shed 6 bases, J shed 6 bases, and the junction held 7 bases outside the gene matches.

The CDR3: CASSEFRGSQRQSQPQHF. The CDR3 DNA follows: TGTGCCAGCAGTGAATTCCGGGGAAGTCAACGACAAAGTCAGCCCCAGCATTTT. The chain is built from TRBV2 and TRBJ1-5; D unresolved. Germline V gene data show CDR1 as SNHLY and CDR2 as FYNNEI. V lost 2 bases and J lost 6, with 23 bases in between. The CDR3 spans 18 residues. The full variable domain, its missing parts supplied by reference TRBV2 and TRBJ1-5, is EPEVTQTPSHQVTQMGQEVILRCVPISNHLYFYWYRQILGQKVEFLVSFYNNEISEKSEIFDDQFSVERPDGSNFTLKIRSTKLEDSAMYFCASSEFRGSQRQSQPQHFGDGTRLSIL.

The J gene is TRBJ1-2, the V gene TRBV10-3, with 9 bases matching TRBD1. V shed 7 bases and J 6 bases; nucleotides not matched to a gene: 12. The CDR3 length is 15 residues. Germline assignment: CDR1 ENHRY and CDR2 SYGVKD. The CDR3 nucleotides read TGTGCCATCACCACCGGGACAGGGAGTTTAAATGGCTACACCTTC. Encoded protein: CAITTGTGSLNGYTF.

The chain employs TRBV2 and TRBJ1-2; D uncertain. Trimming removed 4 bases at V and 4 bases at J, with 4 bases between. The CDR3 is 11 residues long. The V gene's germline CDR1 is SNHLY and CDR2 FYNNEI. The CDR3 region has the DNA TGTGCCAGCAGTGTGGCCTATGGCTACACCTTC. Translated: CASSVAYGYTF.

The rearrangement joins TRBV14 to TRBJ2-7; D gene ambiguous. Germline CDR1 and CDR2: SGHDN and FVKESK. CDR3 length: 16 amino acids. Trimming removed 1 base from V and 0 bases from J, with 13 bases in between. The CDR3 DNA reads TGTGCCAGCAGCCAAGGAGGTACATTCCGCTCCTACGAGCAGTACTTC. Translated, it gives CASSQGGTFRSYEQYF.

This clone was counted only a few times. The chain links TRBV10-2 to TRBJ1-4; possible D gene TRBD1, 5 bases. The CDR3 contains 15 residues. Trimming took off 7 bases at V and 8 bases at J, with 20 bases between the two ends. Germline lookup yields CDR1 WSHSY and CDR2 SAAADI. CDR3 in amino acids: CASTREGEVWEKLFF. The CDR3 DNA sequence: TGCGCCAGCACCAGGGAAGGGGAGGTTTGGGAAAAACTGTTTTTT.

This chain uses TRBV30 with TRBJ1-5; D may be TRBD1 (6 bases). Looked up from germline, CDR1 is GTSNPN and CDR2 is SVGIG (reference sequence). This CDR3 has 14 amino acids. V shed 4 bases and J shed 0 bases, with 10 bases lying between them. The CDR3 loop is CAWTQTGSNQPQHF. DNA for the CDR3: TGTGCCTGGACCCAGACAGGTAGCAATCAGCCCCAGCATTTT.

The rearrangement uses TRBV14 and TRBJ1-6; 10 bases are shared with TRBD1. CDR1 is SGHDN and CDR2 is FVKESK in the germline V gene. V lost 4 bases to trimming and J lost 9 bases; unmatched junction nucleotides: 3. CDR3 length: 14 amino acids. CDR3 nucleotides: TGTGCCAGCAGCCGGACAGGGGGAGGTTCACCCCTCCACTTT. Translating gives CASSRTGGGSPLHF.

The genes are TRBV3-1 (or the pseudogene TRBV3-2) and TRBJ2-7; 9 nucleotides agree with TRBD1. The V gene's germline CDR1 is LGHDT and CDR2 YNNKEL (reference sequence). J gave up 4 bases and V 1 base, and 8 bases lay outside the gene matches. The CDR3 has 16 amino acids. The CDR3 sequence is CASSQGRTGELYEQYF. The CDR3, as DNA: TGTGCCAGCAGCCAAGGTAGGACAGGGGAGTTATACGAGCAGTACTTC.

The sample holds one count of this clone. The rearrangement uses TRBV5-8 and TRBJ2-1; 16 bases line up with TRBD2. V shed 4 bases, J shed 3 bases, and the junction held 4 bases outside the gene matches. Germline assignment: CDR1 SGHTS and CDR2 YDEGEE. The CDR3 totals 17 residues. CDR3 sequence reads: CASSPGLAGGLYNEQFF. CDR3 DNA: TGTGCCAGCAGCCCGGGACTAGCGGGGGGGCTCTACAATGAGCAGTTCTTC.

The V call is TRBV9, the J call TRBJ2-1; no clear D gene. There are 12 residues in the CDR3. Looked up from germline, CDR1 is SGDLS and CDR2 is YYNGEE. The germline V and J ends were trimmed by 0 bases and 10 bases, with 8 bases remaining between them. CDR3 sequence: CASSVGAAEQFF. CDR3 DNA: TGTGCCAGCAGCGTAGGGGCAGCCGAGCAGTTCTTC.

The chain uses TRBV4-2 and TRBJ2-3; 7 bases agree with TRBD2. Germline-derived CDR1 and CDR2 are LGHNA and YNFKEQ. Trimming cost V 0 bases and J 4 bases; bases outside gene matches: 13. CDR3 length equals 18 residues. CDR3 DNA: TGTGCCAGCAGCCAAGAGGGGGTACATGGACTAGGAGCAGATACGCAGTATTTT. It specifies CASSQEGVHGLGADTQYF.

This clone was detected only a few times. The rearrangement uses TRBV6-5 and TRBJ2-4; perhaps TRBD1 as D (6 bases). CDR1 MNHEY and CDR2 SVGAGI come from the germline V gene. Trimming took off 8 bases at V and 8 bases at J, with 19 bases between the two ends. This CDR3 has 14 residues. The DNA of the CDR3 is TGTGCCAGCCGTAGGGACAATTCGGTACACATTCAGTACTTC. This sequence encodes CASRRDNSVHIQYF.

The rearrangement uses TRBV11-1 and TRBJ2-7, with 8 positions matching TRBD2. CDR1 and CDR2 from the germline V gene are SGHAT and FQDESV (reference sequence). The CDR3 totals 16 residues. Trimming removed 5 bases from V and 3 bases from J; junction bases left unmatched: 12. The CDR3: CASSARGTAGGYEQYF. The DNA for the CDR3 is TGTGCCAGCAGCGCGAGGGGGACGGCGGGAGGCTACGAGCAGTACTTC.

Comment on this clone: Other DNA variants within this sample encode the same CDR3. V usage is TRBV5-1 and J usage is TRBJ1-2; D ambiguous. Germline CDR1 SGHRS, CDR2 YFSETQ. This CDR3 contains 13 residues. The germline V and J ends were trimmed by 0 bases and 4 bases, with 7 bases remaining between them. CDR3 sequence reads: CASSLGRLYGYTF. CDR3 nucleotide sequence: TGCGCCAGCAGCTTGGGCAGGCTCTATGGCTACACCTTC.

The chain combines TRBV19 with TRBJ2-7, with TRBD2 as a possible D gene (6 bases). Between the trimmed V and J ends, which lost 5 bases and 0 bases, there was a span of 14 bases. Looked up from germline, CDR1 is LNHDA and CDR2 is SQIVND (reference sequence). The CDR3 loop spans 15 amino acids. Here the CDR3 DNA reads TGTGCCAGTAGTTCCCCGGCGGGATCCTCCTACGAGCAGTACTTC. It yields the protein CASSSPAGSSYEQYF.

The chain is built from TRBV29-1 and TRBJ1-2; D is undetermined. From germline, CDR1 is SQVTM and CDR2 ANQGSEA. This CDR3 contains 12 residues. V was cut by 6 bases and J by 7 bases, with 15 bases left in between. CDR3 sequence (DNA): TGCAGCGTCCCGGTGGGCTCTACTGGCTACACCTTC. Its translation is CSVPVGSTGYTF.

The rearrangement links TRBV30 to TRBJ2-7, with 12 bases that match TRBD2. Germline V lookup: CDR1 GTSNPN, CDR2 SVGIG (reference sequence). J gave up 3 bases and V 1 base, and 4 bases lay outside the gene matches. The length of the CDR3 is 15 residues. Written as DNA, the CDR3 is TGTGCCTGGAGTGGACCGGGACTAGCGGGCTACGAGCAGTACTTC. This encodes CAWSGPGLAGYEQYF.

The table lists this clone with a few counts. This sequence joins TRBV27 and TRBJ2-2; a possible D gene is TRBD1 (6 bases). This CDR3 is 16 amino acids long. Germline-derived CDR1 and CDR2 are MNHEY and SMNVEV (reference sequence). V lost 6 bases and J 5 bases, leaving 19 bases between the germline ends. The CDR3 nucleotides read TGTGCCAGCAGAAGGGAACAGGGAACGGGGACCGGGGAGCTGTTTTTT. It yields the protein CASRREQGTGTGELFF.

CDR3 loop: CASSPETGYTEAFF. The CDR3 nucleotides read TGTGCCAGCTCACCGGAGACAGGGTACACTGAAGCTTTCTTT. The chain carries TRBV18 and TRBJ1-1; 7 bases align to TRBD1. V was pared by 3 bases and J by 3 bases, with 4 bases of the junction left unmatched. The CDR3 has 14 amino acids. Germline CDR1 is KGHSH and CDR2 is LQKENI.

The chain combines TRBV9 with TRBJ1-2; 9 nucleotides align to TRBD1. In germline, CDR1 is SGDLS, CDR2 YYNGEE. After removal of 3 bases from V and 4 bases from J, the junction contained 10 bases not matched to a gene. The CDR3 has 16 amino acids. DNA for the CDR3: TGTGCCAGCAGCGCCGCGGTGGGGGGACAGGGCTATGGCTACACCTTC. As protein: CASSAAVGGQGYGYTF.

This clone was seen a single time. The V and J genes are TRBV28 and TRBJ1-1; no clear D gene. Trimming removed 6 bases at V and 1 base at J, with 9 bases between. Germline V gene sequence: CDR1 MDHEN, CDR2 SYDVKM. The CDR3 runs 13 residues. The CDR3: CASSQQRNTEAFF. CDR3 nucleotide sequence: TGTGCCAGCAGCCAACAGAGGAACACTGAAGCTTTCTTT.

This clone was seen only once. The rearrangement joins TRBV30 to TRBJ1-5, with 8 bases identical to TRBD1. The V and J ends lost 3 bases and 4 bases, in that order; junction bases with no gene match: 5. The CDR3 runs 14 residues. Germline CDR1 reads GTSNPN; CDR2 reads SVGIG (reference sequence). CDR3 DNA sequence: TGTGCCTGGAGCCCCAACAGGGGGAATCAGCCCCAGCATTTT. It codes for CAWSPNRGNQPQHF.

In nucleotides, the CDR3 is TGTGCCAGCAGCCAAGGTGGCGGAGAGCAGTTCTTC. This codes for CASSQGGGEQFF. J is TRBJ2-1 and V is TRBV14, with D hard to call. This CDR3 is built from 12 residues. Trimming took off 1 base at V and 10 bases at J, with 8 bases between the two ends. CDR1 and CDR2 (germline): SGHDN, FVKESK.

The chain combines TRBV24-1 with TRBJ2-1, with D perhaps TRBD2 (5 bases). This CDR3 spans 15 amino acids. Germline loops: CDR1 KGHDR, CDR2 SFDVKD. Trimming removed 3 bases at V and 5 bases at J, with 13 bases between. Here the CDR3 reads CATSDAGPDNNEQFF. The CDR3 bases are TGTGCCACCAGTGATGCGGGCCCGGATAACAATGAGCAGTTCTTC.

This chain uses TRBV7-8 with TRBJ2-5; either TRBD1 or TRBD2 may fit D (5 bases each). The CDR3 spans 14 residues. Germline values: CDR1 SGHVS, CDR2 FQNEAQ. V was cut by 7 bases and J by 5 bases, with 17 bases left in between. The CDR3 coding sequence is TGTGCCAGCACCGGAGCAGGGAGCGGCGAGACCCAGTACTTC. Encoded protein: CASTGAGSGETQYF.